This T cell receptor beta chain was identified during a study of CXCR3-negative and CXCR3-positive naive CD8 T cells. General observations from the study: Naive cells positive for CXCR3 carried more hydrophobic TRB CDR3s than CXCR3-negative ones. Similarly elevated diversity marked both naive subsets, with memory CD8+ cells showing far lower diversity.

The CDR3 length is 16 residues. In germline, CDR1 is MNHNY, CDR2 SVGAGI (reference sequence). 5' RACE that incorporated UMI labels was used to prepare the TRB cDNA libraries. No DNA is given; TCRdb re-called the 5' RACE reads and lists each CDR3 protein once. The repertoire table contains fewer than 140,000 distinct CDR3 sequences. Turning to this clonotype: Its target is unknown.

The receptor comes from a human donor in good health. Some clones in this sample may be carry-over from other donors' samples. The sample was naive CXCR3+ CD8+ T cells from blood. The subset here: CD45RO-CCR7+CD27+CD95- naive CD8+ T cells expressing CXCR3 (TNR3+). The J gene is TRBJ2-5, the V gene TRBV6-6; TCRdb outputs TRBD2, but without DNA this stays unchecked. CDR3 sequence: CASSYEAGGPQETQYF.